This T cell receptor (beta chain) was sequenced in a study of pediatric ulcerative colitis. Measured with immunoSEQ multiplex PCR; TCRdb has only the in-frame clones, and not every one. Of around 13,000 clones listed, 77% are singletons. Comment on this clone: Antigen: not known.

Findings of the study overall: A couple of rectal CDR3 clonotypes occurred in all ulcerative colitis patients. Compared with controls, ulcerative colitis showed greater blood-rectum clone sharing.

The CDR3 has 15 amino acids. During colonoscopy, one to two rectal pinch biopsies were collected. This TCR came from a boy aged 5-17 years who was a control in a study of pediatric ulcerative colitis. The specimen sequenced was gut tissue. The V and J genes are TRBV21-1 and TRBJ2-3; the DNA was not compared with TRBD2, the D call given in the table. TRBV21-1 is designated a pseudogene. The CDR3 DNA is TGTGCCAGCAGCAAAGAAGCGGTGCGCACAGATACGCAGTATTTT. Its translation is CASSKEAVRTDTQYF.